This section outlines one T cell receptor (beta chain) sequence together with its context. The data are from a study of long-term antiretroviral therapy in people with HIV. Samples were assayed with immunoSEQ v3.0 at survey level. The protocol was immunoSEQ multiplex PCR, while the TCRdb copy is restricted to in-frame clones and leaves out a portion. Of almost 30,000 clones in the sample, over 80% were seen once. In the United States, treatment was given to all participants with HIV. The CDR3 consists of 13 residues. Germline V gene sequence: CDR1 MGHDK, CDR2 SYGVNS. Trimming removed 4 bases at V and 0 bases at J, with 7 bases between.

The source material was unsorted PBMCs, sampled 3.2 years before starting antiretroviral therapy. The source is a man aged 45-65 years with HIV. This chain links TRBV25-1 with TRBJ2-7; D possibly corresponds to TRBD1 (6 bases). Here the CDR3 DNA reads TGTGCCAGCAGTGGGACAGTCTCCTACGAGCAGTACTTC. Translation gives CASSGTVSYEQYF.